This record concerns one TCR beta chain sequence. The antigen it recognizes is unknown. There are no base qualities to consult, and no much larger clone falls within one base. The entry originates in a study of control samples from healthy donors and cancer patients (dated by TCRdb to 2020 to 2022). The library was produced with the immunoSEQ multiplex PCR assay. What TCRdb holds here is the immuneACCESS table cut down to in-frame rearrangements. Part of the clones is not present; checked against another copy, under half of the missing clones reflect an unresolved V gene, and the others are unexplained. This sample comprises approximately 92,000 clones, over 85% of them detected only once. The ten top clones hold around 1.4% of the sample. The CDR3 goes from the cysteine to the phenylalanine over 14 residues. Just the 42-base CDR3 DNA is kept, in frame starting at base 1. V is pruned by 6 bases and J by 1 base, leaving 4 bases of the junction without a gene match. CDR1 and CDR2 are read off the germline V gene as MNHEY and SVGAGI.

The chain couples TRBV6-5 to TRBJ2-5; the central 8 bases match TRBD1. The material sequenced was blood. This clonotype was sampled from a woman younger than 45 in good health. The CDR3 protein: CASRATGAQETQYF. The DNA reads as follows: TGTGCCAGCAGGGCGACAGGGGCCCAAGAGACCCAGTACTTC.